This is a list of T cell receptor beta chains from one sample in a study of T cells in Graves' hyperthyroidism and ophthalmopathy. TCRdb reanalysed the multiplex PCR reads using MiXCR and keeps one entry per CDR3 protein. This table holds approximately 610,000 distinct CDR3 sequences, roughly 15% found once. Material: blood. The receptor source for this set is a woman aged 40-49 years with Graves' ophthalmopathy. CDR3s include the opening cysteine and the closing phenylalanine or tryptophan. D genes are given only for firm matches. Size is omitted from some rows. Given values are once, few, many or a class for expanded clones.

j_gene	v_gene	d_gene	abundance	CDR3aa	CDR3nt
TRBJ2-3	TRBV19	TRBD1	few	CASSPKTGRVSDTQYF	TGTGCCAGTAGCCCTAAGACAGGGAGAGTTTCAGATACGCAGTATTTT
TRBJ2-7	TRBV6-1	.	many	CASSNHYEQYF	TGTGCCAGCAGCAATCACTACGAGCAGTACTTC
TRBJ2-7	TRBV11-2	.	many	CASSLLGRDGSYEQYF	TGTGCCAGCAGCTTACTGGGCCGGGACGGCTCCTACGAGCAGTACTTC
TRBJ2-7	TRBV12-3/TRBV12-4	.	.	CASSLPGDPYEQYF	TGTGCCAGCAGTTTACCAGGGGACCCCTACGAGCAGTACTTC
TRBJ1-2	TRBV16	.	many	CASSQLQTNYGYTF	TGTGCCAGCAGCCAACTCCAGACTAACTATGGCTACACCTTC
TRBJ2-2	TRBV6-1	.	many	CASRRTDSGELFF	TGTGCCAGCAGGCGAACAGATTCCGGGGAGCTGTTTTTT
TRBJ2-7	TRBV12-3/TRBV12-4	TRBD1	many	CASTLTGGSSYEQYF	TGTGCCAGCACCCTCACAGGGGGGAGCTCCTACGAGCAGTACTTC
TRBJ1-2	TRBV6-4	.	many	CASSDLKTGGYTF	TGTGCCAGCAGTGACCTTAAGACAGGTGGCTACACCTTC
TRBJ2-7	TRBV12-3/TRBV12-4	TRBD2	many	CASRRLAGGEQYF	TGTGCCAGCAGGAGACTAGCGGGAGGCGAGCAGTACTTC
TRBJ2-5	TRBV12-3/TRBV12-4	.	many	CASSYREGETQYF	TGTGCCAGCAGCTACAGGGAAGGGGAGACCCAGTACTTC
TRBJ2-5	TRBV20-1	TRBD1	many	CSARDGTVFQETQYF	TGCAGTGCTAGAGACGGGACAGTTTTTCAAGAGACCCAGTACTTC
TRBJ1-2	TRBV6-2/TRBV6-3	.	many	CASSYTDYGYTF	TGTGCCAGCAGTTATACGGACTATGGCTACACCTTC
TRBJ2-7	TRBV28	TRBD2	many	CASSSTHSSGRYYEQYF	TGTGCCAGCAGTTCTACCCATTCTAGCGGTCGTTACTACGAGCAGTACTTC
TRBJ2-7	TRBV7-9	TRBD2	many	CASSSGGGSYEQYF	TGTGCCAGCAGCTCCGGGGGGGGCTCCTACGAGCAGTACTTC
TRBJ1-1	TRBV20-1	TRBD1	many	CSAVGQGAEAFF	TGCAGTGCCGTGGGACAGGGGGCTGAAGCTTTCTTT
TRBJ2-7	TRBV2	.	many	CASSEVATSVDEQYF	TGTGCCAGCAGTGAAGTGGCGACCTCGGTGGACGAGCAGTACTTC
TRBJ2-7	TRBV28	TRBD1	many	CASRDRELYEQYF	TGTGCCAGCCGGGACAGGGAACTCTACGAGCAGTACTTC
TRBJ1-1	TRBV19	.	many	CASRTGGRVTEAFF	TGTGCCAGTAGGACGGGGGGGCGGGTGACTGAAGCTTTCTTT
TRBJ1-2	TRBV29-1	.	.	CSAGGLALAGYTF	TGCAGCGCGGGGGGACTGGCCCTAGCGGGCTACACCTTC
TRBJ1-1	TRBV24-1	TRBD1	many	CATSEGGLTEAFF	TGTGCCACCAGCGAAGGGGGCCTCACTGAAGCTTTCTTT
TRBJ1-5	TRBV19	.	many	CASRIFGRRGQPQHF	TGTGCCAGTAGAATCTTTGGGCGCCGGGGTCAGCCCCAGCATTTT
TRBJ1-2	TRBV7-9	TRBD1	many	CASSLTGVGYTF	TGTGCCAGCAGCCTAACAGGGGTCGGCTACACCTTC
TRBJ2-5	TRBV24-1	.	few	CATMTGETQYF	TGTGCCACCATGACCGGGGAGACCCAGTACTTC
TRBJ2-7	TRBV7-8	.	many	CASSPEEGKSYEQYF	TGTGCCAGCAGCCCAGAAGAGGGGAAATCCTACGAGCAGTACTTC
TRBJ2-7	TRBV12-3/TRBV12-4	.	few	CASSFRAGEQYF	TGTGCCAGCAGTTTCAGGGCCGGCGAGCAGTACTTC
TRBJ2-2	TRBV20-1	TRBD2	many	CSAIKTSGRFGELFF	TGCAGTGCTATCAAGACTAGCGGGAGGTTCGGGGAGCTGTTTTTT
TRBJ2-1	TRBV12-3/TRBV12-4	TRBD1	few	CASSLGQGHEQFF	TGTGCCAGCAGTTTAGGACAGGGCCATGAGCAGTTCTTC
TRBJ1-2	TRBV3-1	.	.	CASSQEGTDGYTF	TGTGCCAGCAGCCAAGAAGGGACGGATGGCTACACCTTC
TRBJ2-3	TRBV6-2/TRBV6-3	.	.	CASKVGTVTDTQYF	TGTGCCAGCAAAGTAGGCACAGTCACAGATACGCAGTATTTT